A single sample gave rise to the 17 T cell receptor beta chains below, sequenced in a study of T cell repertoires in cytomegalovirus infection. TCRdb processed the reads anew with MiXCR; each CDR3 protein has one entry. The sample consists of approximately 350,000 distinct CDR3 sequences, approximately 35% of them appearing once. No cognate antigen is known for these TCRs. Sequences were derived from cultured PBMCs, sampled from culture after CMV antigen stimulation. The receptor source for this set is a human donor in good health (CMV status not recorded). Some clones in this sample may be carry-over from other donors' samples.

A few counts support this clonotype. The V call is TRBV12-3 or TRBV12-4, the J call TRBJ1-1, with TRBD1 matching over 7 bases. The CDR3 length is 14 residues. The junction had 7 bases not matched to a gene; V was cut back by 6 bases and J by 3 bases. This CDR3 is CASRKTGWDTEAFF. In DNA, the CDR3 is TGTGCCAGCAGGAAGACAGGGTGGGACACTGAAGCTTTCTTT.

The table lists this clonotype with many counts. This chain connects TRBV7-2 to TRBJ2-5; maybe TRBD1 (6 bases). The CDR3 is made up of 14 amino acids. CDR1 is SGHTA, CDR2 FQGNSA, per germline. Trimming stripped 1 base from V and 7 bases from J, with 13 bases between. The CDR3 coding sequence is TGTGCCAGCAGCTTAGGAAGGCTACAGGGGACCCAGTACTTC. Its protein product is CASSLGRLQGTQYF.

The chain has TRBV6-1 and TRBJ2-7; D may match TRBD1 or TRBD2 (5 bases each). The CDR3 contains 14 residues. Between the trimmed V and J ends, which lost 5 bases and 2 bases, there was a span of 13 bases. Germline values: CDR1 MNHNS, CDR2 SASEGT. CDR3 in DNA: TGTGCCAGCAGTTATCCCGGGACCGCCTACGAGCAGTACTTC. Its protein product is CASSYPGTAYEQYF.

The CDR3, as DNA: TGCAGCGTAGCAAACGGGGGGGGCACTGAAGCTTTCTTT. Protein: CSVANGGGTEAFF. V and J are TRBV29-1 and TRBJ1-1, with D possibly matching TRBD1 (5 bases). The V end lost 6 bases, the J end lost 4 bases, and 15 bases lay between the germline ends. This CDR3 region has 13 residues. CDR1 SQVTM and CDR2 ANQGSEA come from the germline V gene.

The chain employs TRBV6-2 or TRBV6-3 and TRBJ2-2; D possibly matches TRBD1 or TRBD2 (6 bases each). V lost 6 bases to trimming and J lost 0 bases, with 8 bases between them. The CDR3 has 14 amino acids. In germline, CDR1 is MNHEY, CDR2 SVGEGT. Written as DNA, the CDR3 is TGTGCCAGCAGGAGGGGGGCGAACACCGGGGAGCTGTTTTTT. Amino acid sequence: CASRRGANTGELFF.

This clonotype was detected only a few times. This sequence joins TRBV20-1 and TRBJ2-3; unclear D gene. The CDR3 is 10 residues long. Per germline, CDR1 DFQATT and CDR2 SNEGSKA (reference sequence). Trimming left V 2 bases short and J 8 bases short, with 5 bases between. The CDR3 nucleotides read TGCAGTGCTAGACTTGCTACGCAGTATTTT. Translated, it gives CSARLATQYF.

The rearrangement links TRBV6-2 or TRBV6-3 to TRBJ2-7; 11 bases line up with TRBD2. Trimming took 5 bases from V and 6 from J; bases not matched to a gene: 3. The germline gives CDR1 MNHEY, CDR2 SVGEGT. This CDR3 comprises 13 residues. CDR3 nucleotide sequence: TGTGCCAGCAGTCTCCTAGCGGGAGGCGAGCAGTACTTC. As protein: CASSLLAGGEQYF.

The CDR3 here is CASSTPRRTTVAGYTF. The CDR3 DNA is TGTGCCAGCAGCACCCCCCGCCGGACCACCGTGGCGGGCTACACCTTC. This chain joins TRBV7-4 and TRBJ1-2, with D unclear. The CDR3 sequence is 16 residues long. In germline, CDR1 is SGHVT, CDR2 SQSDAQ. Trimming pared 5 bases from V and 8 bases from J, leaving 24 bases between.

This clonotype was recorded at least ten times. At one end the junction does not follow the germline gene, possibly because of a read error. The chain combines TRBV4-1 with TRBJ2-4, with a possible D match to TRBD1 (7 bases). The CDR3 loop spans 16 amino acids. Germline CDR1 and CDR2: MGHRA and YSYEKL. CDR3 nucleotide sequence: TGCGCCAGCAGTCAAGGGGGGACAGTAGCCAAAAACATTCAGTACTTC. This encodes CASSQGGTVAKNIQYF.

The rearrangement uses TRBV7-2 and TRBJ2-3, with 8 bases that match TRBD2. The germline V gene encodes CDR1 SGHTA and CDR2 FQGNSA. V gave up 6 bases and J gave up 3 bases; unmatched junction bases: 11. The CDR3 length is 16 residues. The CDR3 sequence: CASRPPGLGETDTQYF. CDR3 nucleotides: TGTGCCAGCAGACCCCCGGGACTAGGGGAAACAGATACGCAGTATTTT.

The gene calls are TRBV29-1 and TRBJ2-3; D ambiguous. The CDR3 covers 15 residues. Germline lookup yields CDR1 SQVTM and CDR2 ANQGSEA. V shed 0 bases and J shed 0 bases, with 10 bases lying between them. The CDR3 nucleotides are TGCAGCGTTGAAGATCGGCACTTTAGCACAGATACGCAGTATTTT. It yields the protein CSVEDRHFSTDTQYF.

This chain connects TRBV11-2 to TRBJ1-1; D unclear. This CDR3 comprises 15 residues. Trimming stripped 4 bases from V and 3 bases from J, with 15 bases between. The germline V gene encodes CDR1 SGHAT and CDR2 FQNNGV. The CDR3 coding sequence is TGTGCCAGCAGCTCGAACCCAACGCGAGACACTGAAGCTTTCTTT. As protein: CASSSNPTRDTEAFF.

This clonotype was seen ten or more times. The V and J genes are TRBV7-8 and TRBJ2-1; TRBD2 agrees at 8 bases. The trim removed 0 bases at V and 1 base at J, leaving 14 bases unmatched. This CDR3 spans 20 amino acids. CDR1 and CDR2 (germline): SGHVS, FQNEAQ. The CDR3 region is CASSLARTSGLSRSYNEQFF. The CDR3 DNA follows: TGTGCCAGCAGCTTAGCCCGAACTAGCGGCCTTTCGAGGTCCTACAATGAGCAGTTCTTC.

In the case of this clonotype: One end of the junction is discordant with germline, which a read error may explain. This chain links TRBV6-2 or TRBV6-3 with TRBJ2-1; TRBD2 is a possible D gene (6 bases). The CDR3 length is 15 residues. Germline V lookup: CDR1 MNHEY, CDR2 SVGEGT. CDR3 DNA sequence: TGTGCCAGCAGTCAGACTAGTTCGAGGTACAAAGAGCAGTTCTTC. It codes for CASSQTSSRYKEQFF.

The chain employs TRBV7-6 and TRBJ1-3, with 7 bases identical to TRBD1. J was trimmed by 7 bases and V by 4 bases; bases with no gene match: 10. The germline gives CDR1 SGHVS, CDR2 FNYEAQ. The CDR3 contains 15 residues. This CDR3 reads CASSSSATGHNTIYF. Here the CDR3 DNA reads TGTGCCAGCAGCTCCTCGGCGACAGGGCATAACACCATATATTTT.

V usage is TRBV27 and J usage is TRBJ2-5; 15 bases match TRBD2. J gave up 5 bases and V 5 bases, and 9 bases lay outside the gene matches. The CDR3 covers 17 residues. Germline lookup yields CDR1 MNHEY and CDR2 SMNVEV (reference sequence). In nucleotides, the CDR3 is TGTGCCAGCAGTCGAAGGACTAGCGGGAGGGCCCAGGAGACCCAGTACTTC. Translation: CASSRRTSGRAQETQYF.

This clonotype was seen more than once but under ten times. The chain uses TRBV6-5 and TRBJ2-3, with 8 bases aligning to TRBD2. V lost 7 bases, J lost 3 bases, and 6 bases stayed unmatched. Germline CDR1 and CDR2: MNHEY and SVGAGI. CDR3 length equals 14 residues. The CDR3 bases are TGTGCCAGCAACCAGCGGGGGATAACAGATACGCAGTATTTT. This sequence encodes CASNQRGITDTQYF.